The rows below give T cell receptor beta chains drawn from one sample of a study of shared clonotypes between healthy human individuals. The table came from immunoSEQ multiplex PCR; TCRdb's copy has only in-frame clones and leaves some out. Of a few hundred thousand clones in the sample, around 78% were seen once. The source material was PBMCs. The receptors were gathered from a woman aged 40 to 55 in good health. Some clones in this sample may be carry-over from other donors' samples. The CDR3 runs from the conserved cysteine through the conserved F or W. A D gene is named only where the DNA matches it firmly. The size of a clone is reported for some rows only, either as once, few or many, or as a class for expanded clones.

j_call d_call clone_size v_call cdr3_nt cdr3_aa
TRBJ1-2 - - TRBV7-8 TGTGCCAGCAGCTCCCCATGGTCCCTAGAAGGCTACACCTTC CASSSPWSLEGYTF
TRBJ2-3 - once TRBV4-3 TGCGCCAGCAGCCAAGATTACACCCTGGGGCCTATAGGCACAGATACGCAGTATTTT CASSQDYTLGPIGTDTQYF
TRBJ2-1 - - TRBV30 TGTGCCTGGAGAGGGGGCAATGAGCAGTTCTTC CAWRGGNEQFF
TRBJ2-2 TRBD2 - TRBV2 TGTGCCAGCAGTCAGGGACTAGCGGGAGGAGTAAGTGCCGGGGAGCTGTTTTTT CASSQGLAGGVSAGELFF
TRBJ2-3 - few TRBV7-5 TGTGTCAGAAGCTTGGCGGCGGGAGAGGGGACAGATACGCAGTATTTT CVRSLAAGEGTDTQYF
TRBJ2-7 - - TRBV2 TGTGCCAGCAGTGAGTACGAGCAGTACTTC CASSEYEQYF
TRBJ1-4 - - TRBV25-1 TGTGCCAGCAGTGAACGGCTTGGCGTCGGAATTGAAAAACTGTTTTTT CASSERLGVGIEKLFF
TRBJ1-2 - once TRBV2 TGTGCCAGCAGTGAATGGCGGAATTCTAACTATGGCTACACCTTC CASSEWRNSNYGYTF
TRBJ2-3 TRBD2 few TRBV11-3 TGTGCCAGCAGCCCCGGGACTAGCGGGAGAACAGATACGCAGTATTTT CASSPGTSGRTDTQYF
TRBJ1-1 - once TRBV18 TGTGCCAGCTCACGGGACGCCGGGGACACTGAAGCTTTCTTT CASSRDAGDTEAFF
TRBJ2-4 - - TRBV27 TGTGCCAGCAGTTTTGGGCCGGTGGGCATTCAGTACTTC CASSFGPVGIQYF
TRBJ2-5 - - TRBV9 TGTGCCAGCAGCGTAGGTATTGGTGGGGGAAAAGAGACCCAGTACTTC CASSVGIGGGKETQYF
TRBJ2-3 - - TRBV6-5 TGTGCCAGCCGCCGGGGTGGAGTAGTCGATACGCAGTATTTT CASRRGGVVDTQYF
TRBJ1-1 TRBD1 once TRBV5-6 TGTGCCAGCAGCTCCTACAGGGGGCCCGTGAACACTGAAGCTTTCTTT CASSSYRGPVNTEAFF
TRBJ1-3 - - TRBV9 TGTGCCAGCAGCGTAGGTTCGGGGCCGAGCTCTGGAAACACCATATATTTT CASSVGSGPSSGNTIYF
TRBJ2-7 TRBD2 - TRBV29-1 TGCAGCGTTGGGGAGGGGACGAACTACGAGCAGTACTTC CSVGEGTNYEQYF
TRBJ2-4 TRBD2 - TRBV7-3 TGTGCCAGCAGCTCAGAGGGAGGGTTGGGCCCTCAGTACTTC CASSSEGGLGPQYF
TRBJ1-5 - - TRBV6-5 TGTGCCAGCGCGGAGCCTATTCAGCCCCAGCATTTT CASAEPIQPQHF
TRBJ2-2 - - TRBV28 TGTGCCAGCAGTTTGAGGTCCACTAGTAGGTCCGGGGAGCTGTTTTTT CASSLRSTSRSGELFF
TRBJ2-7 TRBD2 - TRBV4-2 TGTGCCAGCAGCCAAGACGTGAGGACTAGCGGGAGTCCTTTTTCCTACGAGCAGTACTTC CASSQDVRTSGSPFSYEQYF
TRBJ1-2 - - TRBV7-9 TGTGCCACCCGGGATAGTGGCGGCTACACCTTC CATRDSGGYTF
TRBJ2-5 TRBD1 - TRBV7-2 TGTGCCAGCAGCTTAGGGCGCAGGGGGTTGCGAGAGACCCAGTACTTC CASSLGRRGLRETQYF
TRBJ1-1 - - TRBV6-5 TGTGCCAGCAGGAAACAGGGCGTAAACACTGAAGCTTTCTTT CASRKQGVNTEAFF
TRBJ2-7 TRBD2 - TRBV7-2 TGTGCCAGCAGCCCAACCGGGACTAGCGGGAGGAACGAGCAGTACTTC CASSPTGTSGRNEQYF
TRBJ2-7 TRBD1 - TRBV7-8 TGTGCCAGCAGCCCAGGGGGAATTCCTATCGAGCAGTACTTC CASSPGGIPIEQYF
TRBJ2-3 - many TRBV6-4 TGTGCCAGCAGTGACGGTCTAGAGCCGGGTACGCAGTATTTT CASSDGLEPGTQYF
TRBJ2-2 TRBD2 - TRBV29-1 TGCAGCGTTGAGCCTAGCGGGAGTCCCGGGGAGCTGTTTTTT CSVEPSGSPGELFF
TRBJ2-7 TRBD2 - TRBV30 TGTGCCTGGAACCCGACTAGCGGGGGCCCAAGCTCCTACGAGCAGTACTTC CAWNPTSGGPSSYEQYF
TRBJ1-2 - - TRBV30 TGTGCCTGGAGTGCCGTGAACTATGGCTACACCTTC CAWSAVNYGYTF
TRBJ1-3 - - TRBV30 TGTGCCTGGAGTTTTGTGGGGGGAGACACCATATATTTT CAWSFVGGDTIYF
TRBJ2-7 - - TRBV6-9 TGTGCCAGCAGTTACAGCGGAACCTACGAGCAGTACTTC CASSYSGTYEQYF
TRBJ2-7 TRBD1 - TRBV28 TGTGCCAGCAACCCGGGACAGGGGGCGGGAGAGCAGTACTTC CASNPGQGAGEQYF
TRBJ1-5 - - TRBV5-5 TGTGCCAGCAGCGCACAGGGAGGCCCCCAGCATTTT CASSAQGGPQHF
TRBJ2-1 - - TRBV10-3 TGTGCCATCAGTGACGAGTTGCAGCGTTCCTACAATGAGCAGTTCTTC CAISDELQRSYNEQFF
TRBJ1-1 - once TRBV19 TGTGCCAGTAGCTCGAAGGTGGGGGCGAAGACTGAAGCTTTCTTT CASSSKVGAKTEAFF
TRBJ2-3 TRBD2 - TRBV2 TGTGCCAGCCTCCCGGGACTAGCGGGAAGAGGTCCAGATACGCAGTATTTT CASLPGLAGRGPDTQYF
TRBJ2-5 - - TRBV2 TGTGCCAGCAGTGACCGTGCGGCAGAGACCCAGTACTTC CASSDRAAETQYF
TRBJ2-1 TRBD1 - TRBV25-1 TGTGCCAGCAGACCTGAAGGGGGCCGGACCTACAATGAGCAGTTCTTC CASRPEGGRTYNEQFF
TRBJ1-3 - few TRBV6-5 TGTGCCAGCAGTTACTCGACGGGGGCGAGAGGAAACACCATATATTTT CASSYSTGARGNTIYF
TRBJ2-2 - - TRBV5-4 TGTGCCAGCAGCTTGGGGGGCGGGACATACACCGGGGAGCTGTTTTTT CASSLGGGTYTGELFF
TRBJ2-1 TRBD2 - TRBV7-2 TGTGCCAGCAGCTTAGGTCCTAGCGGGAGCTTTGAGCAGTTCTTC CASSLGPSGSFEQFF
TRBJ1-4 - - TRBV7-9 TGTGCCAGCAGCTTAATGAGAGGGAGGCGGCGGGAAAAACTGTTTTTT CASSLMRGRRREKLFF
TRBJ2-7 - - TRBV6-1 TGTGCCAGCAGTGAAATGGGTGGGGTCCTGGGTTCCTACGAGCAGTACTTC CASSEMGGVLGSYEQYF
TRBJ2-2 TRBD1 - TRBV6-6 TGTGCCAGCAGTCAGACAGGGAGCACCGGGGAGCTGTTTTTT CASSQTGSTGELFF
TRBJ1-5 - - TRBV28 TGTGCCAGCACCCCTCGGGCTCAGCCCCAGCATTTT CASTPRAQPQHF
TRBJ2-7 TRBD2 - TRBV2 TGTGCCAGCAGTGAAACAGCGGGAGGGCGGCACGAGCAGTACTTC CASSETAGGRHEQYF
TRBJ1-1 - - TRBV5-5 TGTGCCAGCAGCTTCTCGGGGGACACTGAAGCTTTCTTT CASSFSGDTEAFF
TRBJ2-3 - - TRBV30 TGTGCCTGGAGTGTAGGTGGGGGCACAGATACGCAGTATTTT CAWSVGGGTDTQYF
TRBJ2-7 TRBD1 - TRBV2 TGTGCCAGCATCTTGGACAGGGGCGAGCAGTACTTC CASILDRGEQYF
TRBJ1-2 - once TRBV23-1 TGCGCCAGCACCCGACAGGTGAGGTCCTTC CASTRQVRSF
TRBJ1-2 - - TRBV6-5 TGTGCCAGCAGTTACGGAGGGTCGGGGTATGGCTACACCTTC CASSYGGSGYGYTF
TRBJ1-4 TRBD1 - TRBV28 TGTGCCAGCAGTAGAGACAGGGCCACTAATGAAAAACTGTTTTTT CASSRDRATNEKLFF
TRBJ2-1 - - TRBV27 TGTGCCAGCAGTGGGAGCCGCAATGAGCAGTTCTTC CASSGSRNEQFF
TRBJ2-7 TRBD1 many TRBV5-1 TGCGCCAGCAGCTTGTCCCGGGACAGACCATCCTTGGCCTCCTACGAGCAGTACTTC CASSLSRDRPSLASYEQYF
TRBJ1-1 - few TRBV18 TGTGCCAGCCGGAGCAGTGATACCACTGAAGCTTTCTTT CASRSSDTTEAFF
TRBJ2-7 - - TRBV4-2 TGTGCCAGCAGCCGATCCTACGAGCAGTACTTC CASSRSYEQYF
TRBJ2-7 TRBD2 - TRBV6-6 TGTGCCACGAGATGGGCTAGCGGGAGTTACGAGCAGTACTTC CATRWASGSYEQYF